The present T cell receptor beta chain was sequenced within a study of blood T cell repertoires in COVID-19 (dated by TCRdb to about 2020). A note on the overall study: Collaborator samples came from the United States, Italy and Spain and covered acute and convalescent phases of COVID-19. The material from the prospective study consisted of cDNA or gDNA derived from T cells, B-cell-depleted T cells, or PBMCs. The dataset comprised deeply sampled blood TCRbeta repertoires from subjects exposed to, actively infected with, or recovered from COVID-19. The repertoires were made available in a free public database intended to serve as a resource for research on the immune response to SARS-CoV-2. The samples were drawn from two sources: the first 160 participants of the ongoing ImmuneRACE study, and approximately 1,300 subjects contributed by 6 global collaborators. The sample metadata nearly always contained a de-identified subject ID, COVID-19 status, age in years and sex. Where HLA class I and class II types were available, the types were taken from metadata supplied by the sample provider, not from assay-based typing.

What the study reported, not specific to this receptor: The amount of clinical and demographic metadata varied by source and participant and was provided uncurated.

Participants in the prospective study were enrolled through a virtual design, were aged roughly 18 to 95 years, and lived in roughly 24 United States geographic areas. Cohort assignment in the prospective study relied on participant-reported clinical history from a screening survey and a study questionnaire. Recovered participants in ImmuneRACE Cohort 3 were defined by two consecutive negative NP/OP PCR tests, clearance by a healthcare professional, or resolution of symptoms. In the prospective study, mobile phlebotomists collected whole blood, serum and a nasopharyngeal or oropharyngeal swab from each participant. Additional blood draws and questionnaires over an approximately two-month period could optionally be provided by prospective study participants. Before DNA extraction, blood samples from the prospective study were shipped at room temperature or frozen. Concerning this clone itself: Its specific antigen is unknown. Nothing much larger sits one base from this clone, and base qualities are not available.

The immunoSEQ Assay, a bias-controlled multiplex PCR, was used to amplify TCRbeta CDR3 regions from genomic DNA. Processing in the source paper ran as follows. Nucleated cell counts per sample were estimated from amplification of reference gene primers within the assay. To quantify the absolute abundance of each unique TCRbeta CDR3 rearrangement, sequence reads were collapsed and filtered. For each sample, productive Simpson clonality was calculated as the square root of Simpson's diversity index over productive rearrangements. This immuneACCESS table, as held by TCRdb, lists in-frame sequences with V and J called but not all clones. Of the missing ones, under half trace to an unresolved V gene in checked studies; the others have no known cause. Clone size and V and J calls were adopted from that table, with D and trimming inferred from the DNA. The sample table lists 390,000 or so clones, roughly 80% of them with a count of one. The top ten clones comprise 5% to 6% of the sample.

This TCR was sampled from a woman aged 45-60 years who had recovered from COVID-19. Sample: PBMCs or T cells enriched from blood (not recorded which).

The CDR3 corresponds to CASSFPDRGVNQPQHF. The sequenced DNA is TGTGCCAGCAGTTTCCCCGACAGGGGGGTCAATCAGCCCCAGCATTTT. This sequence uses TRBV28 and TRBJ1-5; 9 nucleotides in the junction match TRBD1. The cysteine opens and the phenylalanine closes a CDR3 of 16 amino acids. Only CDR3 DNA is held: 48 bases, read in frame from base 1. The junction shows trimming of 3 bases on V and 3 bases on J, and the gene matches do not reach 6 bases of it. CDR1 and CDR2 are read off the germline V gene as MDHEN and SYDVKM.